Listed below are T cell receptor beta chains from one sample, sequenced in a study of blood T cells in healthy people across ages. TCRdb re-called the 5' RACE reads through MiXCR, storing one row per CDR3 protein. The sample has 550,000 to 800,000 distinct CDR3 sequences, approximately 31% seen once. The sequenced material came from blood. The source of these receptors is an elderly woman in good health. The CDR3 runs from the conserved cysteine through the conserved F or W. D genes are given only for firm matches. Size tells how often a clone was seen (once, few, many) or the class of an expanded clone, and some rows leave it out.

clone size	V gene	D gene	J gene	CDR3 DNA	CDR3 protein
-	TRBV30	-	TRBJ1-1	TGTGCCTGGTCCGCACTCACTGAAGCTTTCTTT	CAWSALTEAFF
-	TRBV6-1	-	TRBJ1-5	TGTGCCAGCAGTGCCCCCTCCCCCCAGCATTTT	CASSAPSPQHF
many	TRBV7-2	-	TRBJ2-5	TGTGCCAGCAGCTTCTTCCGGGGGCTACCGGGGGCCCAGTACTTC	CASSFFRGLPGAQYF
many	TRBV5-1	-	TRBJ2-2	TGCGCCAGCAGCTCCTCGACTGGGAACACCGGGGAGCTGTTTTTT	CASSSSTGNTGELFF
many	TRBV10-3	-	TRBJ2-1	TGTGCCATCAGGGGAAACTACAATGAGCAGTTCTTC	CAIRGNYNEQFF
-	TRBV7-8	-	TRBJ2-1	TGTGCCAGCAGCTGGCCCAGGGGCAGCGATGAGCAGTTCTTC	CASSWPRGSDEQFF
many	TRBV6-2/TRBV6-3	TRBD1	TRBJ1-2	TGTGCCAGCAAAAACTTTGGGACAGCGGATAGCTATGGCTACACCTTC	CASKNFGTADSYGYTF
many	TRBV15	TRBD1	TRBJ1-2	TGTGCCACCAGCAGAGATCAGGGGGGGACCTATGGCTACACCTTC	CATSRDQGGTYGYTF
-	TRBV5-1	TRBD2	TRBJ2-3	TGCGCCAGCAGCTTGGAGCGGGGGTATACGCAGTATTTT	CASSLERGYTQYF
-	TRBV29-1	-	TRBJ2-7	TGCAGCGTTGAAGATGACGAGTACGAGCAGTACTTC	CSVEDDEYEQYF
-	TRBV7-9	-	TRBJ1-2	TGTGCCAGCAGTCCCCGCGTGGGGCTATGGGATGGCTACACCTTC	CASSPRVGLWDGYTF
-	TRBV7-2	TRBD1	TRBJ2-5	TGTGCCAGCAGCTCAAACCCGGGACAGCTAGAGACCCAGTACTTC	CASSSNPGQLETQYF
many	TRBV5-1	-	TRBJ1-2	TGCGCCAGCAGCACCGGGAGTAACTATGGCTACACCTTC	CASSTGSNYGYTF
-	TRBV20-1	-	TRBJ2-1	TGCAGTGCCGCCAGGGGCGGGAGCGGGTACAATGAGCAGTTCTTC	CSAARGGSGYNEQFF
few	TRBV12-3/TRBV12-4	-	TRBJ1-5	TGTGCCAGCACCCGGGGGGGGGGTAGCAATCAGCCCCAGCATTTT	CASTRGGGSNQPQHF
-	TRBV5-4	-	TRBJ1-1	TGTGCCAGCCAAATAACGGGGAACACTGAAGCTTTCTTT	CASQITGNTEAFF
many	TRBV7-2	TRBD1	TRBJ2-5	TGTGCCAGCAGCAAACAGGGGCACCAAGAGACCCAGTACTTC	CASSKQGHQETQYF
many	TRBV29-1	-	TRBJ2-1	TGCAGCGTGAGGGGATACAATGAGCAGTTCTTC	CSVRGYNEQFF
-	TRBV20-1	-	TRBJ1-3	TGCAGTGCTGGGGTGCTAGCTGGAAACACCATATATTTT	CSAGVLAGNTIYF
-	TRBV20-1	-	TRBJ2-7	TGCAGTGCTAGAGATTCGGCCAGGGCCTCCTACGAGCAGTACTTC	CSARDSARASYEQYF
-	TRBV5-5	-	TRBJ2-3	TGTGCCAGCAGCTTGGGACGGGGATGGACGGATACACAGTATTTT	CASSLGRGWTDTQYF
-	TRBV12-3/TRBV12-4	-	TRBJ1-2	TGTGCCAGCAGTTCGGGAGTCTCTAACTATGGCTACACCTTC	CASSSGVSNYGYTF
-	TRBV12-3/TRBV12-4	TRBD1	TRBJ2-7	TGTGCCGGCAGCCCCGGGACAGGGTACTACAATGAGCAGTACTTC	CAGSPGTGYYNEQYF
few	TRBV28	-	TRBJ2-1	TGTGCCAGCAGGTTTGGGGGTGCGGGGTCCAATGAGCAGTTCTTC	CASRFGGAGSNEQFF
few	TRBV5-6	TRBD1	TRBJ1-5	TGTGCCAGCAGATACGGACAGGGCGGCCAGCCCCAGCATTTT	CASRYGQGGQPQHF
many	TRBV5-1	TRBD2	TRBJ2-7	TGCGCCAGCAGCCATAGCGGGGATGGTGGGTCCTACGAGCAGTACTTC	CASSHSGDGGSYEQYF
few	TRBV30	TRBD1	TRBJ2-1	TGTGCCTGGAGTAGGGACAGGGGCTACAATGAGCAGTTCTTC	CAWSRDRGYNEQFF
many	TRBV7-2	TRBD1	TRBJ2-7	TGTGCCAGCAGACCTTCACACGGACAGGGTTACGAGCAGTACTTC	CASRPSHGQGYEQYF
many	TRBV20-1	TRBD1	TRBJ2-7	TGCAGTGCTGGGGACAGGAGAGTCTCCTACGAGCAGTACTTC	CSAGDRRVSYEQYF
-	TRBV20-1	-	TRBJ2-7	TGCAGTGCTAGACCCAGCGGTCCCTACGAGCAGTACTTC	CSARPSGPYEQYF
many	TRBV7-3	TRBD2	TRBJ2-1	TGTGCCAGCAGTCAGCGGGGGGGCGGTGAGCAGTTCTTC	CASSQRGGGEQFF
-	TRBV11-2	-	TRBJ2-5	TGTGCCAGCAGCTTAGACCTAGGCGGGACCCAGTACTTC	CASSLDLGGTQYF
many	TRBV5-1	-	TRBJ2-1	TGCGCCAGCAGCTTGAGTGGGACCCCCTACAATGAGCAGTTCTTC	CASSLSGTPYNEQFF
many	TRBV11-2	-	TRBJ2-5	TGTGCCAGCAGCTTAGTGGAAGAGACCCAGTACTTC	CASSLVEETQYF
once	TRBV7-9	-	TRBJ2-5	TGTGCCAGCTGGACAGCTCTCGAAGAGACCCAGTACTTC	CASWTALEETQYF